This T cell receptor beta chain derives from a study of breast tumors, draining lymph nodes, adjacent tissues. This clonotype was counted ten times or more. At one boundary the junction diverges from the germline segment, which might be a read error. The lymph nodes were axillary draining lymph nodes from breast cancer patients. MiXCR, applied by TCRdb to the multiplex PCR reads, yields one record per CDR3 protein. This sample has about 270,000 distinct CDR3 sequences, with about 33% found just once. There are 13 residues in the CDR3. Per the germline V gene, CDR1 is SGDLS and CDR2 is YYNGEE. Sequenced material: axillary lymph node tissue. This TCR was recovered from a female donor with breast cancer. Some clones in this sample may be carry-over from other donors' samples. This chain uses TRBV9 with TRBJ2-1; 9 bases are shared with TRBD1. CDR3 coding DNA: TGTGCCAGCAGCCCCTCCCTGGGACAGGGTCATCTCTTC. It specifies CASSPSLGQGHLF.